The 13 T cell receptor beta chains below come from one sample, sequenced in a study of vaccination effects on CD4 cells after COVID-19. With the ViraFEST assay, the study expanded antigen-specific CD4+ T cells using viral peptide pools, then sequenced them. Following culture for ten to eleven days, CD4+ T cells were isolated. Each participant was given two doses of one vaccine (BNT162b2 or mRNA-1273). These receptors' antigens are unknown. TCRdb keeps only in-frame clones here, not all; method: immunoSEQ multiplex PCR. The sample carries 30,000 to 45,000 clones, roughly 79% recorded once. The input for sequencing was CD4+ T cells from PBMCs cultured with HCoV-NL63 spike peptides, taken after COVID-19 vaccination. The receptors were gathered from a human donor who received a COVID-19 vaccine. Some clones in this sample may be carry-over from other donors' samples.

This chain joins TRBV2 and TRBJ1-5, with unresolved D. The CDR3 covers 12 residues. Trimming left V 3 bases short and J 1 base short, with 1 base between. Per germline, CDR1 SNHLY and CDR2 FYNNEI. In DNA form, the CDR3 reads TGTGCCAGCAGTGACAGCAATCAGCCCCAGCATTTT. Amino acid sequence: CASSDSNQPQHF.

The V gene is TRBV24-1, the J gene TRBJ2-2; TRBD1 or TRBD2 may be the D gene (6 bases each). CDR1 and CDR2 (germline): KGHDR, SFDVKD. Trimming stripped 4 bases from V and 2 bases from J, with 16 bases between. The CDR3 has 17 amino acids. The CDR3 region has the DNA TGTGCCACCAGTGACCCCGGAGGGGGGACTAACACCGGGGAGCTGTTTTTT. Protein sequence: CATSDPGGGTNTGELFF.

This clone was detected only once. CDR3 sequence reads: CASSVGGWGEKLFF. The CDR3 bases are TGTGCCAGCAGCGTAGGAGGGTGGGGTGAAAAACTGTTTTTT. The rearrangement links TRBV9 to TRBJ1-4; D is ambiguous. CDR3 length: 14 residues. Trimming pared 0 bases from V and 7 bases from J, leaving 10 bases between. The germline V gene has CDR1 SGDLS and CDR2 YYNGEE.

The chain links TRBV9 to TRBJ2-5; D uncertain. The germline gives CDR1 SGDLS, CDR2 YYNGEE. The CDR3 runs 15 residues. V was trimmed by 0 bases and J by 2 bases, leaving 11 bases between them. The CDR3 nucleotides read TGTGCCAGCAGCGTAGATGCAGGTCAGCAAGAGACCCAGTACTTC. Amino acids: CASSVDAGQQETQYF.

V and J are TRBV18 and TRBJ2-7; D may be TRBD1 or TRBD2 (5 bases each). The CDR3 sequence is 13 residues long. V gave up 4 bases and J gave up 4 bases, with 11 bases separating them. Germline CDR1 and CDR2: KGHSH and LQKENI. CDR3 DNA sequence: TGTGCCAGCTCACACGGGGCTTCATACGAGCAGTACGTC. This sequence encodes CASSHGASYEQYV.

This clone appeared a few times. The J gene is TRBJ1-5, the V gene TRBV11-1, with 9 bases identical to TRBD1. This CDR3 is built from 13 residues. Germline CDR1 is SGHAT and CDR2 is FQDESV (reference sequence). The V segment lost 6 bases and the J segment 5 bases; nucleotides outside the gene matches: 2. CDR3 residues: CASSRDRDQPQHF. The CDR3 DNA sequence: TGTGCCAGCAGTAGGGACAGGGATCAGCCCCAGCATTTT.

This rearrangement joins TRBV29-1 to TRBJ2-5; D is ambiguous. CDR3 size: 12 residues. Trimming cost V 2 bases and J 3 bases, with 7 bases left between them. CDR1 and CDR2 (germline): SQVTM, ANQGSEA. CDR3 loop: CSVELSEETQYF. In nucleotides, the CDR3 is TGCAGCGTTGAACTGTCGGAAGAGACCCAGTACTTC.

This clone was observed once. The chain uses TRBV20-1 and TRBJ1-2; 7 nucleotides line up with TRBD1. Germline V lookup: CDR1 DFQATT, CDR2 SNEGSKA (reference sequence). The CDR3 sequence is 11 residues long. The V and J ends lost 5 bases and 4 bases, in that order; junction bases with no gene match: 1. CDR3 in amino acids: CSAGTVYGYTF. CDR3 DNA sequence: TGCAGTGCTGGGACAGTCTATGGCTACACCTTC.

V gene TRBV28 combines with J gene TRBJ1-1; 7 bases agree with TRBD1. J lost 1 base, V lost 5 bases, and 4 bases had no gene match. Germline values: CDR1 MDHEN, CDR2 SYDVKM. The CDR3 is 14 residues long. The DNA of the CDR3 is TGTGCCAGCAGTATTCACAGGGGGAACACTGAAGCTTTCTTT. Encoded protein: CASSIHRGNTEAFF.

The CDR3 reads CASSVGARAEKLFF. The CDR3 coding sequence is TGTGCCAGCAGCGTCGGGGCCAGAGCTGAAAAACTGTTTTTT. The J gene is TRBJ1-4, the V gene TRBV9; tentative D call: TRBD1 (5 bases). Germline V lookup: CDR1 SGDLS, CDR2 YYNGEE. CDR3 size: 14 residues. The V and J ends lost 2 bases and 7 bases respectively, with 12 bases between them.

The V and J genes are TRBV3-1 (or the pseudogene TRBV3-2) and TRBJ1-2, with D unresolved. V dropped 2 bases and J dropped 6 bases, with 16 bases sitting between them. This CDR3 comprises 15 residues. Germline values: CDR1 LGHDT, CDR2 YNNKEL (reference sequence). The CDR3 DNA reads as TGTGCCAGCAGCCAAAGAGATGCTACAAGGGATGGCTACACCTTC. Translated, it gives CASSQRDATRDGYTF.

The chain recombines TRBV6-1 with TRBJ2-7; possible D gene TRBD1, 5 bases. CDR3 length: 14 amino acids. V was cut by 3 bases and J by 1 base, with 10 bases left in between. Germline V gene lookup returns CDR1 MNHNS and CDR2 SASEGT. The CDR3 DNA reads TGTGCCAGCAGTGATCGACAGCTTTCCTACGAGCAGTACGTC. It yields the protein CASSDRQLSYEQYV.

This chain joins TRBV30 and TRBJ1-4; tentatively, D is TRBD1 (5 bases). Germline CDR1 and CDR2: GTSNPN and SVGIG (reference sequence). This CDR3 is 16 amino acids long. V was pared by 2 bases and J by 6 bases, with 19 bases between. The chain's CDR3 is CAWSPSRTGPYEKLFF. In DNA form, the CDR3 reads TGTGCCTGGAGTCCATCGAGGACGGGACCCTATGAAAAACTGTTTTTT.